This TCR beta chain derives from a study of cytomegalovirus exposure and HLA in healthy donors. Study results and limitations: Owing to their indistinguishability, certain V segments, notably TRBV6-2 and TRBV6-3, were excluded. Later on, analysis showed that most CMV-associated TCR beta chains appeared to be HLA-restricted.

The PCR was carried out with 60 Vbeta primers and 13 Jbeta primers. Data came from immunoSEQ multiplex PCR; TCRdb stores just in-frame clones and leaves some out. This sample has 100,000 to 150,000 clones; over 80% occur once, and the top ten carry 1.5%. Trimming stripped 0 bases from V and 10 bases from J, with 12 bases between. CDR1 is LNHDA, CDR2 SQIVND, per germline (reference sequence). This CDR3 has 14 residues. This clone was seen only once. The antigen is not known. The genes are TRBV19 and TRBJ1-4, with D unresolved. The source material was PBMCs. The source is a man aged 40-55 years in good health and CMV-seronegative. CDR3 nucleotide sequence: TGTGCCAGTAGTATAGACCGTTCAGAGGGAAAACTGTTTTTT. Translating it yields CASSIDRSEGKLFF.